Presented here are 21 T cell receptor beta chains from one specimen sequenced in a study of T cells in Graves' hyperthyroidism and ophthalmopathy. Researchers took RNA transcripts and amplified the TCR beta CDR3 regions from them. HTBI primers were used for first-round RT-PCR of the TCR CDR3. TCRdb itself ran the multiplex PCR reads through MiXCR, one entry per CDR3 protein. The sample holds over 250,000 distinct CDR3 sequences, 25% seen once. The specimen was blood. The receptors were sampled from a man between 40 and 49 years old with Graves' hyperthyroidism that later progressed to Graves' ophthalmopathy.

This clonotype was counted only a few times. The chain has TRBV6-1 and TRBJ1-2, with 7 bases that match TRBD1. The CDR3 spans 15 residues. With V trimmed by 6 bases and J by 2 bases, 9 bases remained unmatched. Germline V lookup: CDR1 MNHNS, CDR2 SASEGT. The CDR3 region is CASRDPTGSNYGYTF. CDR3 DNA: TGTGCCAGCAGAGACCCGACAGGGTCCAACTATGGCTACACCTTC.

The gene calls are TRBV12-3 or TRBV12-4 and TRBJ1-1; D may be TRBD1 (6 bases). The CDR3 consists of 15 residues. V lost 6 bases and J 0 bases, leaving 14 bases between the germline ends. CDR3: CASRDAGTLNTEAFF. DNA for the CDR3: TGTGCCAGCAGAGACGCCGGGACACTGAACACTGAAGCTTTCTTT.

In DNA, the CDR3 is TGTGCCAGCAGTGATTTTGGACAGGGGCGCTACGAGCAGTACTTC. Translation: CASSDFGQGRYEQYF. The chain recombines TRBV28 with TRBJ2-7; 9 bases are shared with TRBD1. The CDR3 is 15 residues long. Germline-derived CDR1 and CDR2 are MDHEN and SYDVKM. Losses at the gene ends were 5 bases for V and 3 bases for J; bases not matched to a gene: 8.

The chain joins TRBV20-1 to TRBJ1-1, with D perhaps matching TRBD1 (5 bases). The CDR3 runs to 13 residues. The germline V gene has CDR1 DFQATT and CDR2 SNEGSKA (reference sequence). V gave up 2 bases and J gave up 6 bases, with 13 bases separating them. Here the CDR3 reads CSARHSGHAEAFF. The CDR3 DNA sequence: TGCAGTGCTAGACACTCCGGACATGCTGAAGCTTTCTTT.

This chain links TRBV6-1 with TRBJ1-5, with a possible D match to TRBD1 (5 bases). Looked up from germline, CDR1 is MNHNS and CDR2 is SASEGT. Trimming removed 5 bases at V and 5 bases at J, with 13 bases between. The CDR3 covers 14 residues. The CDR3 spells CASSRRDGYQPQHF. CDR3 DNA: TGTGCCAGCAGTCGCCGGGACGGATATCAGCCCCAGCATTTT.

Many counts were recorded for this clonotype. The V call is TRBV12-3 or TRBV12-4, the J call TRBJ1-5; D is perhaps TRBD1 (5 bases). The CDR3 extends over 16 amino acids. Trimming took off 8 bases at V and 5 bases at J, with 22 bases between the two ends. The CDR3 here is CASANGGQGPYQPQHF. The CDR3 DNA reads TGTGCCAGCGCAAACGGGGGTCAGGGACCATATCAGCCCCAGCATTTT.

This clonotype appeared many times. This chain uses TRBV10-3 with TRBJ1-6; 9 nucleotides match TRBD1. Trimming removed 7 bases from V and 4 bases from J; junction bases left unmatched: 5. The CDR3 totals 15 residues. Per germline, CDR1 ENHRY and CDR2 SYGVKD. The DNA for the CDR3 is TGTGCCATCAAGGGACAGGGTGATTATAATTCACCCCTCCACTTT. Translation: CAIKGQGDYNSPLHF.

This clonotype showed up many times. The CDR3 is CSARLAGVSSGANVLTF. In nucleotides, the CDR3 is TGCAGTGCTAGACTAGCGGGAGTATCGTCTGGGGCCAACGTCCTGACTTTC. The chain employs TRBV20-1 and TRBJ2-6; TRBD2 aligns across 10 bases. This CDR3 contains 17 residues. J lost 1 base, V lost 2 bases, and 5 bases had no gene match. Per the germline V gene, CDR1 is DFQATT and CDR2 is SNEGSKA (reference sequence).

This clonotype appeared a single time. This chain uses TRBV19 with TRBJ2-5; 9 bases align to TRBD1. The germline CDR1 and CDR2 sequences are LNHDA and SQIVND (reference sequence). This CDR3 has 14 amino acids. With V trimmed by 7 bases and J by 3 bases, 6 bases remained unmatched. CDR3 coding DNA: TGTGCCAGTAACCAACAGGGGGCGAAAGAGACCCAGTACTTC. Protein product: CASNQQGAKETQYF.

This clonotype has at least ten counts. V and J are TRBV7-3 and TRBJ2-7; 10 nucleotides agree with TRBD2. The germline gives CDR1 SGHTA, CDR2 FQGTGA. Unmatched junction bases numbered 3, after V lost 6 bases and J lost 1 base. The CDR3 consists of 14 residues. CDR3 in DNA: TGTGCCAGCAGTATACTAGCGGGATCCTACGAGCAGTACTTC. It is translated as CASSILAGSYEQYF. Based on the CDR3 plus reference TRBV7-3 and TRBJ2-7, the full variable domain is GAGVSQTPSNKVTEKGKYVELRCDPISGHTALYWYRQSLGQGPEFLIYFQGTGAADDSGLPNDRFFAVRPEGSVSTLKIQRTERGDSAVYLCASSILAGSYEQYFGPGTRLTVT.

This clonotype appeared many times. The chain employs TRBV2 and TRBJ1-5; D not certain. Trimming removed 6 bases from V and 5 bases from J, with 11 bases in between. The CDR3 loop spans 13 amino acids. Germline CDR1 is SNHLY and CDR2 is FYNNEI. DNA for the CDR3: TGTGCCAGCAGGAGGACGGAACATCAGCCCCAGCATTTT. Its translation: CASRRTEHQPQHF.

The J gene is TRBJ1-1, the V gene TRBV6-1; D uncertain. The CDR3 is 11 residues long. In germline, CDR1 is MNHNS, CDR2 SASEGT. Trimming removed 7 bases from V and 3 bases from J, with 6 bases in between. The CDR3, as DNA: TGTGCCAGCACCCCGGACACTGAAGCTTTCTTT. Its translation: CASTPDTEAFF.

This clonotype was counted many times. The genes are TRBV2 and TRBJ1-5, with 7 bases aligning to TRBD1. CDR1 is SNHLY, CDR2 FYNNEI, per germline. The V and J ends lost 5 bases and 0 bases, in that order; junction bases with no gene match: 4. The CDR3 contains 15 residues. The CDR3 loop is CASSPGGYSNQPQHF. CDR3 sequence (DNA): TGTGCCAGCAGTCCAGGGGGGTATAGCAATCAGCCCCAGCATTTT.

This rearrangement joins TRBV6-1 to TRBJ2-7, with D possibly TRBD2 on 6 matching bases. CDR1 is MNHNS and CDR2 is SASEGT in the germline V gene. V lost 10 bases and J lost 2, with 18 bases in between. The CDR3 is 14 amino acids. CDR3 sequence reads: CATQNLGGTYEQYF. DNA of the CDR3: TGTGCCACCCAAAACCTGGGGGGAACCTACGAGCAGTACTTC.

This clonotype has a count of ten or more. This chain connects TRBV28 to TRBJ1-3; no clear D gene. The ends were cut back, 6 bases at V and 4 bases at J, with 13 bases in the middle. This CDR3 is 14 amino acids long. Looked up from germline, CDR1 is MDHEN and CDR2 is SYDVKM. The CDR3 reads CASRSRGGGNTIYF. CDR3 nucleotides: TGTGCCAGCAGATCCCGGGGTGGGGGAAACACCATATATTTT.

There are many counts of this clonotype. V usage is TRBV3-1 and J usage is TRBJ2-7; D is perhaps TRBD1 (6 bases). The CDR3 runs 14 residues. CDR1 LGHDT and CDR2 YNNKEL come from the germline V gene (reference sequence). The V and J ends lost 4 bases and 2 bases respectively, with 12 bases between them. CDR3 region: CASSPWTATYEQYF. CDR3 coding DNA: TGTGCCAGCAGCCCATGGACAGCCACCTACGAGCAGTACTTC.

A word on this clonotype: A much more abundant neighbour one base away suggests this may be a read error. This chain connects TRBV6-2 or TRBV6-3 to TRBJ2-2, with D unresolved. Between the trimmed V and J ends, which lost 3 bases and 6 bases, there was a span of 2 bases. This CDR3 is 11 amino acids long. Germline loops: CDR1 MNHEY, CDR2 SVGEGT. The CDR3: CASSYAGELFF. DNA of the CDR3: TGTGCCAGCAGTTATGCCGGGGAGCTGTTTTTT.

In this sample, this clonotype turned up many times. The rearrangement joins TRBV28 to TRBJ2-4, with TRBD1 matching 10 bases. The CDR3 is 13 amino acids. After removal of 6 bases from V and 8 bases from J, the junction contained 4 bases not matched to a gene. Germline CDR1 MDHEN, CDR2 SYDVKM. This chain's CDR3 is CASSQGQGDIQYF. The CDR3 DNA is TGTGCCAGCAGCCAAGGACAGGGGGACATTCAGTACTTC.

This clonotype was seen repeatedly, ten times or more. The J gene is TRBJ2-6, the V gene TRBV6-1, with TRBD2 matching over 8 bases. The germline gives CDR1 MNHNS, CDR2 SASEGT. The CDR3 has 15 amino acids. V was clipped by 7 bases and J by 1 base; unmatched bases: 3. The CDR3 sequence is CASKREFSGANVLTF. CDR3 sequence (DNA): TGTGCCAGCAAGCGGGAGTTTTCTGGGGCCAACGTCCTGACTTTC.

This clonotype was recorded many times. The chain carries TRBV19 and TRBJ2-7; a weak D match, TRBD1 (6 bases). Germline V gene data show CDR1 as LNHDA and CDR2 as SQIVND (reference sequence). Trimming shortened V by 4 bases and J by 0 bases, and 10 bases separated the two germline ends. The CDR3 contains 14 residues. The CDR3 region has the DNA TGTGCCAGTAGTACCAGGGGAGTCTCCTACGAGCAGTACTTC. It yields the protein CASSTRGVSYEQYF.

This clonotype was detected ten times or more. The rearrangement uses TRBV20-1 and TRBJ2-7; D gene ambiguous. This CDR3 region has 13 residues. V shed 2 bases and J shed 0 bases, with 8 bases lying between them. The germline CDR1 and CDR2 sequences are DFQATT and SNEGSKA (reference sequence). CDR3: CSARRTSSYEQYF. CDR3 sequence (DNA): TGCAGTGCTAGACGTACCAGCTCCTACGAGCAGTACTTC.